The rows below give T cell receptor beta chains drawn from one sample of a study. TCRdb independently ran MiXCR on the 5' RACE reads; one entry per CDR3 protein. The table records nearly 55,000 distinct CDR3 sequences, about 15% of them present only once. Sequences were obtained from naive CD4+ T cells sorted from blood. The source is a female donor with breast cancer. Each CDR3 is given with its conserved first and last residue. D genes are given only for firm matches. The size entry is marked missing in some rows and otherwise reads once, few, many or a size class.

j_gene: TRBJ1-1
abundance: -
v_gene: TRBV7-2
d_gene: TRBD1
CDR3nt: TGTGCCAGCAGCTTAGTTGGGACAGGGGCCACTGAAGCTTTCTTT
CDR3aa: CASSLVGTGATEAFF

j_gene: TRBJ2-7
abundance: once
v_gene: TRBV20-1
d_gene: -
CDR3nt: TGCAGTGCTACGTCGGGGGTTAGCTTGGGCGAGCAGTACTTC
CDR3aa: CSATSGVSLGEQYF

j_gene: TRBJ2-2
abundance: -
v_gene: TRBV5-1
d_gene: -
CDR3nt: TGCGCCAGCAGCCCTGGGGGAGCGACCGGGGAGCTGTTTTTT
CDR3aa: CASSPGGATGELFF

j_gene: TRBJ2-3
abundance: many
v_gene: TRBV5-1
d_gene: -
CDR3nt: TGCGCCAGCAGCGAGGCGCGCGAGTGGCAGAGCACAGATACGCAGTATTTT
CDR3aa: CASSEAREWQSTDTQYF

j_gene: TRBJ1-1
abundance: many
v_gene: TRBV6-6
d_gene: -
CDR3nt: TGTGCCAGCAGTTTAACGGACGGAGGTGAAGCTTTCTTT
CDR3aa: CASSLTDGGEAFF

j_gene: TRBJ1-3
abundance: many
v_gene: TRBV5-1
d_gene: TRBD1
CDR3nt: TGCGCCAGCAGCCCGGGACAGACTTACTCTGGAAACACCATATATTTT
CDR3aa: CASSPGQTYSGNTIYF

j_gene: TRBJ2-1
abundance: -
v_gene: TRBV11-3
d_gene: -
CDR3nt: TGTGCCAGCAGCTCCCCGGGACGGCTATCCTACAATGAGCAGTTCTTC
CDR3aa: CASSSPGRLSYNEQFF

j_gene: TRBJ2-1
abundance: few
v_gene: TRBV4-2
d_gene: -
CDR3nt: TGTGCCAGCAGCCAAGCTCAGGGGGAGGGCTCCTACAATGAGCAGTTCTTC
CDR3aa: CASSQAQGEGSYNEQFF

j_gene: TRBJ2-7
abundance: many
v_gene: TRBV7-7
d_gene: -
CDR3nt: TGTGCCAGCAGCCCAGGGACGGGCTCCTACGAGCAGTACTTC
CDR3aa: CASSPGTGSYEQYF

j_gene: TRBJ1-6
abundance: -
v_gene: TRBV6-6
d_gene: -
CDR3nt: TGTGCCAGCAGAACAGGGTTCTCGGCACCCCTCCACTTT
CDR3aa: CASRTGFSAPLHF

j_gene: TRBJ2-3
abundance: many
v_gene: TRBV5-1
d_gene: -
CDR3nt: TGCGCCAGCAGCACACCACAGGGAGATACGCAGTATTTT
CDR3aa: CASSTPQGDTQYF

j_gene: TRBJ2-4
abundance: few
v_gene: TRBV4-2
d_gene: -
CDR3nt: TGTGCCAGCAGCCAAACCGAATCCGACCATCCCAGCATTCAGTACTTC
CDR3aa: CASSQTESDHPSIQYF

j_gene: TRBJ2-2
abundance: -
v_gene: TRBV10-3
d_gene: -
CDR3nt: TGTGCCATCAGGGGGATATTAAACTCAGGGGAGCTGTTTTTT
CDR3aa: CAIRGILNSGELFF

j_gene: TRBJ1-2
abundance: few
v_gene: TRBV6-5
d_gene: TRBD1
CDR3nt: TGTGCCAGCAGTCCGGACAGGGACTATGGCTACACCTTC
CDR3aa: CASSPDRDYGYTF

j_gene: TRBJ2-4
abundance: many
v_gene: TRBV7-9
d_gene: -
CDR3nt: TGTGCCAGCAGCTCAGACTCCGCCATTCAGTACTTC
CDR3aa: CASSSDSAIQYF

j_gene: TRBJ1-1
abundance: few
v_gene: TRBV5-1
d_gene: -
CDR3nt: TGCGCCAGCAGCTTGAGGGGCAGGAACACTGAAGCTTTCTTT
CDR3aa: CASSLRGRNTEAFF

j_gene: TRBJ2-5
abundance: -
v_gene: TRBV12-3/TRBV12-4
d_gene: TRBD1
CDR3nt: TGTGCCAGCAGTTCCCAACAGGGGCTGGAAGAGACCCAGTACTTC
CDR3aa: CASSSQQGLEETQYF

j_gene: TRBJ2-7
abundance: -
v_gene: TRBV4-3
d_gene: TRBD2
CDR3nt: TGCGCCAGCAGCCTTCAAGCGGGGGGGACCTACGAGCAGTACTTC
CDR3aa: CASSLQAGGTYEQYF

j_gene: TRBJ1-2
abundance: many
v_gene: TRBV12-3/TRBV12-4
d_gene: -
CDR3nt: TGTGCCAGCAGTTTGGGACCCGATGGCTACACCTTC
CDR3aa: CASSLGPDGYTF

j_gene: TRBJ2-5
abundance: few
v_gene: TRBV7-9
d_gene: TRBD1
CDR3nt: TGTGCCAGCACGAACCCGACAGGGATGGGGGAGACCCAGTACTTC
CDR3aa: CASTNPTGMGETQYF

j_gene: TRBJ2-4
abundance: many
v_gene: TRBV7-8
d_gene: -
CDR3nt: TGTGCCAGCAGCTTAGCTCGGCCAGGTATACAGGCCAAAAACATTCAGTACTTC
CDR3aa: CASSLARPGIQAKNIQYF

j_gene: TRBJ2-1
abundance: many
v_gene: TRBV29-1
d_gene: -
CDR3nt: TGCAGCGTTGTCGAGCTTGAGCAGTTCTTC
CDR3aa: CSVVELEQFF

j_gene: TRBJ2-3
abundance: few
v_gene: TRBV9
d_gene: TRBD1
CDR3nt: TGTGCCAGCAGCGGTAGCAGGGGGCGGGCCCCTAGCACAGATACGCAGTATTTT
CDR3aa: CASSGSRGRAPSTDTQYF

j_gene: TRBJ2-7
abundance: many
v_gene: TRBV7-2
d_gene: -
CDR3nt: TGTGCCAGCAGCTCCCTCGGGGCTGGCGACGAGCAGTACTTC
CDR3aa: CASSSLGAGDEQYF

j_gene: TRBJ1-6
abundance: -
v_gene: TRBV5-1
d_gene: TRBD1
CDR3nt: TGCGCCAGCAGCAGACCCGGGACAGGGATTTCACCCCTCCACTTT
CDR3aa: CASSRPGTGISPLHF

j_gene: TRBJ2-4
abundance: few
v_gene: TRBV5-5
d_gene: -
CDR3nt: TGTGCCAGCAACTTGGCTGCCCCAACCAAAAACATTCAGTACTTC
CDR3aa: CASNLAAPTKNIQYF

j_gene: TRBJ2-3
abundance: few
v_gene: TRBV6-2/TRBV6-3
d_gene: TRBD1
CDR3nt: TGTGCCAGCAGTTCCGGGACAGGGGCTTCAGATACGCAGTATTTT
CDR3aa: CASSSGTGASDTQYF